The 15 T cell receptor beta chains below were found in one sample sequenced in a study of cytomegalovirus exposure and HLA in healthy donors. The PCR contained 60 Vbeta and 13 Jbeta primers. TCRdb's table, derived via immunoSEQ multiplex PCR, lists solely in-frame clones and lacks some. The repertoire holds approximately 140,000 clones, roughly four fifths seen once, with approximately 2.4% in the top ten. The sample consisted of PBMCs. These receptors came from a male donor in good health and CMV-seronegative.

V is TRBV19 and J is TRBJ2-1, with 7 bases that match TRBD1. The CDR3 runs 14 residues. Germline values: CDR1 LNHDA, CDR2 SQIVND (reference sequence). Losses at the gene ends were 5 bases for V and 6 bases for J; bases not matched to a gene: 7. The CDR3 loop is CASSFRTGLNEQFF. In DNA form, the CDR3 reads TGTGCCAGTAGTTTTCGGACAGGCCTCAATGAGCAGTTCTTC.

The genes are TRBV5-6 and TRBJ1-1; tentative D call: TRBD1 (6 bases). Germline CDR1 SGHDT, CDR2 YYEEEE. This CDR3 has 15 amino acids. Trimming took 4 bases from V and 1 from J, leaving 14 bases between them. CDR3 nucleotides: TGTGCCAGCAGCATGATGGGGGGGGCGAACACTGAAGCTTTCTTT. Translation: CASSMMGGANTEAFF.

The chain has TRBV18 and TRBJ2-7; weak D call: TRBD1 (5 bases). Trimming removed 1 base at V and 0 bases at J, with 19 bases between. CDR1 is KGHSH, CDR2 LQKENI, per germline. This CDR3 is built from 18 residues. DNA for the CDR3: TGTGCCAGCTCACCACGGCAGAAGACAGCGATGAGCTCCTACGAGCAGTACTTC. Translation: CASSPRQKTAMSSYEQYF.

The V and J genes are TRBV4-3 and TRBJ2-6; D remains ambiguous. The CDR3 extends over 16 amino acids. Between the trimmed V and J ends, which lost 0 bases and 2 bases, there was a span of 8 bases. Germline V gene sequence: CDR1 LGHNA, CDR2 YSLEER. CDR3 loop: CASSQEGQAGANVLTF. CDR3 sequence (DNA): TGCGCCAGCAGCCAAGAAGGTCAGGCTGGGGCCAACGTCCTGACTTTC.

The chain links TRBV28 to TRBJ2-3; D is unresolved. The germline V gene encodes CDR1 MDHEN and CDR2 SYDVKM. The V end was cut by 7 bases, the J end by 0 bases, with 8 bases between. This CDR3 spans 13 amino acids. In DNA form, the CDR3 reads TGTGCCAGCACTCTACAGAGCACAGATACGCAGTATTTT. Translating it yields CASTLQSTDTQYF.

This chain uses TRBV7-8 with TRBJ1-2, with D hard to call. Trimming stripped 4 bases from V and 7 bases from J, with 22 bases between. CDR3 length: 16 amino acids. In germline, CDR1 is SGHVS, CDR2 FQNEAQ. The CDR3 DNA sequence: TGTGCCAGCAGCTGGGCGCTTCTTTCGGGAGGCGCTGGCTACACCTTC. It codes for CASSWALLSGGAGYTF.

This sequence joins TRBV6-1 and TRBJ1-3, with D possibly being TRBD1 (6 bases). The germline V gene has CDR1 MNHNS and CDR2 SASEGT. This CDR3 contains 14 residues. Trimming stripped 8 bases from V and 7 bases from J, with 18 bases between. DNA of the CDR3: TGTGCCAGCTCGAACTCAAACAGGGCCAACACCATATATTTT. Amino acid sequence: CASSNSNRANTIYF.

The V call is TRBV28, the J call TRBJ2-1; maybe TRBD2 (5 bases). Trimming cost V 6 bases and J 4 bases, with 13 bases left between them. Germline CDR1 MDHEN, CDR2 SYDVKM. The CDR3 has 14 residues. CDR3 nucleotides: TGTGCCAGCAGGCGGGCACAAATGTACAATGAGCAGTTCTTC. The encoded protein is CASRRAQMYNEQFF.

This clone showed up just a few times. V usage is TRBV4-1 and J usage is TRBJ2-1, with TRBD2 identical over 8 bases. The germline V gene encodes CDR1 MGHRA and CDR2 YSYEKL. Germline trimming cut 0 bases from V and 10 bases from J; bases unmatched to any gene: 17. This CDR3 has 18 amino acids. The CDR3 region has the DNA TGCGCCAGCAGCCAAGAAGGTCCGTTAGTAGCGGGGACATGGGAGCAGTTCTTC. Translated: CASSQEGPLVAGTWEQFF.

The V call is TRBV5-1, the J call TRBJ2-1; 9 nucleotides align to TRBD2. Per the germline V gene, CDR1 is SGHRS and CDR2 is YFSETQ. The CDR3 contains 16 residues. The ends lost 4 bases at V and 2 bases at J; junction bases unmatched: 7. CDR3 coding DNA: TGCGCCAGCAGCCTATTAGCGGGAGTCACCTACAATGAGCAGTTCTTC. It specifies CASSLLAGVTYNEQFF.

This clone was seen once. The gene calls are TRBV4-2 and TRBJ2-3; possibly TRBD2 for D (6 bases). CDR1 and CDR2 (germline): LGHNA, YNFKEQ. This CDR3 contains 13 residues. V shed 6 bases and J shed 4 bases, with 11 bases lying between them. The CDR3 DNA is TGTGCCAGCAGGGGACTGAACGCAGATACGCAGTATTTT. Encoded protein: CASRGLNADTQYF.

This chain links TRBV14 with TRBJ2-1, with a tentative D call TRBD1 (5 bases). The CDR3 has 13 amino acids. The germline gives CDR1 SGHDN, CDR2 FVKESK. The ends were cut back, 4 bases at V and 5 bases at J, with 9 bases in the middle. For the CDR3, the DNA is TGTGCCAGCAGCCCCGGACAAAACAATGAGCAGTTCTTC. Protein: CASSPGQNNEQFF.

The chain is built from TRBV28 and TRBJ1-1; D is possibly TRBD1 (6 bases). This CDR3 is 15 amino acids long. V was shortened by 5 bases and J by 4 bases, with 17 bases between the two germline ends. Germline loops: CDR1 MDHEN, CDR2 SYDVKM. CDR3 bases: TGTGCCAGCAGTCCAGGCGCGGGGGCGGCCACTGAAGCTTTCTTT. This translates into CASSPGAGAATEAFF.

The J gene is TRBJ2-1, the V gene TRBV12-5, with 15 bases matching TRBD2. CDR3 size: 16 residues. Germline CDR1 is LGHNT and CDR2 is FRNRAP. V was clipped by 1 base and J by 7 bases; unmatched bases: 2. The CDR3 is CASGLGTSGRGNEQFF. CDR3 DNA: TGTGCTAGTGGTTTGGGGACTAGCGGGAGGGGAAATGAGCAGTTCTTC.

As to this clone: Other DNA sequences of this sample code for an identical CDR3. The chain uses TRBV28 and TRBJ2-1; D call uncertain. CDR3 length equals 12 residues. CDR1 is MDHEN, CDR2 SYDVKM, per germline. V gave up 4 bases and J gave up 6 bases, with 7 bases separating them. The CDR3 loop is CASSSSGNEQFF. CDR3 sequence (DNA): TGTGCCAGCAGTTCATCCGGCAATGAGCAGTTCTTC.